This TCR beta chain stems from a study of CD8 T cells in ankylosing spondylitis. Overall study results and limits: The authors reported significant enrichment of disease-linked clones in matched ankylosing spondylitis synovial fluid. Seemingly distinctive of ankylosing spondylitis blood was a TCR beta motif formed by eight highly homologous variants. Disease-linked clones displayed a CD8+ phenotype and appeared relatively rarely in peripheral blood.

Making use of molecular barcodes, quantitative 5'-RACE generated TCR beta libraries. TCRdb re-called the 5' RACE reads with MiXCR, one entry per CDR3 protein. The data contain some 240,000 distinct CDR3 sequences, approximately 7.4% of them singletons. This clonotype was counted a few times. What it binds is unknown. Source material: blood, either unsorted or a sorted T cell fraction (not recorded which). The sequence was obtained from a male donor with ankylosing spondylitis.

The CDR3 DNA sequence: TGTGCCATCAGTGTCGCCAGCGGGGGGGCCCCCGGGGAGCTGTTTTTT. Its translation: CAISVASGGAPGELFF. This chain connects TRBV10-3 to TRBJ2-2; 10 bases are a match to TRBD2. The germline V gene has CDR1 ENHRY and CDR2 SYGVKD. The length of the CDR3 is 16 residues. The ends lost 4 bases at V and 6 bases at J; junction bases unmatched: 8.